Included here is one TCR beta chain sequence, with context. Authors' methods: Nucleated cell counts were estimated from reference gene primer amplification. The method was immunoSEQ multiplex PCR; TCRdb's version includes in-frame clones alone and lacks a portion of them. That table supplies the V and J calls and clone size; D and trimming were determined from the DNA. The table lists approximately 200,000 clones, 80% to 90% of them singletons. This sample was included in a study of blood T cell repertoires in COVID-19. Across the whole study: The origin of the acute and convalescent COVID-19 samples was the United States, Italy and Spain. The analysed material was cDNA or gDNA that came from T cells, B-cell-depleted T cells, or PBMCs.

Germline V lookup: CDR1 SGHTA, CDR2 FQGTGA. CDR3 length equals 16 residues. V was pared by 1 base and J by 4 bases, with 9 bases of the junction left unmatched. The clonotype was recovered from a man between 60 and 75 years old who had recovered from COVID-19. This chain links TRBV7-3 with TRBJ1-1; TRBD1 aligns across 7 bases. Sequencing was performed on peripheral blood. CDR3 residues: CASSLIGQGGSTEAFF. In DNA, the CDR3 is TGTGCCAGCAGCTTAATCGGCCAGGGGGGCAGCACTGAAGCTTTCTTT.